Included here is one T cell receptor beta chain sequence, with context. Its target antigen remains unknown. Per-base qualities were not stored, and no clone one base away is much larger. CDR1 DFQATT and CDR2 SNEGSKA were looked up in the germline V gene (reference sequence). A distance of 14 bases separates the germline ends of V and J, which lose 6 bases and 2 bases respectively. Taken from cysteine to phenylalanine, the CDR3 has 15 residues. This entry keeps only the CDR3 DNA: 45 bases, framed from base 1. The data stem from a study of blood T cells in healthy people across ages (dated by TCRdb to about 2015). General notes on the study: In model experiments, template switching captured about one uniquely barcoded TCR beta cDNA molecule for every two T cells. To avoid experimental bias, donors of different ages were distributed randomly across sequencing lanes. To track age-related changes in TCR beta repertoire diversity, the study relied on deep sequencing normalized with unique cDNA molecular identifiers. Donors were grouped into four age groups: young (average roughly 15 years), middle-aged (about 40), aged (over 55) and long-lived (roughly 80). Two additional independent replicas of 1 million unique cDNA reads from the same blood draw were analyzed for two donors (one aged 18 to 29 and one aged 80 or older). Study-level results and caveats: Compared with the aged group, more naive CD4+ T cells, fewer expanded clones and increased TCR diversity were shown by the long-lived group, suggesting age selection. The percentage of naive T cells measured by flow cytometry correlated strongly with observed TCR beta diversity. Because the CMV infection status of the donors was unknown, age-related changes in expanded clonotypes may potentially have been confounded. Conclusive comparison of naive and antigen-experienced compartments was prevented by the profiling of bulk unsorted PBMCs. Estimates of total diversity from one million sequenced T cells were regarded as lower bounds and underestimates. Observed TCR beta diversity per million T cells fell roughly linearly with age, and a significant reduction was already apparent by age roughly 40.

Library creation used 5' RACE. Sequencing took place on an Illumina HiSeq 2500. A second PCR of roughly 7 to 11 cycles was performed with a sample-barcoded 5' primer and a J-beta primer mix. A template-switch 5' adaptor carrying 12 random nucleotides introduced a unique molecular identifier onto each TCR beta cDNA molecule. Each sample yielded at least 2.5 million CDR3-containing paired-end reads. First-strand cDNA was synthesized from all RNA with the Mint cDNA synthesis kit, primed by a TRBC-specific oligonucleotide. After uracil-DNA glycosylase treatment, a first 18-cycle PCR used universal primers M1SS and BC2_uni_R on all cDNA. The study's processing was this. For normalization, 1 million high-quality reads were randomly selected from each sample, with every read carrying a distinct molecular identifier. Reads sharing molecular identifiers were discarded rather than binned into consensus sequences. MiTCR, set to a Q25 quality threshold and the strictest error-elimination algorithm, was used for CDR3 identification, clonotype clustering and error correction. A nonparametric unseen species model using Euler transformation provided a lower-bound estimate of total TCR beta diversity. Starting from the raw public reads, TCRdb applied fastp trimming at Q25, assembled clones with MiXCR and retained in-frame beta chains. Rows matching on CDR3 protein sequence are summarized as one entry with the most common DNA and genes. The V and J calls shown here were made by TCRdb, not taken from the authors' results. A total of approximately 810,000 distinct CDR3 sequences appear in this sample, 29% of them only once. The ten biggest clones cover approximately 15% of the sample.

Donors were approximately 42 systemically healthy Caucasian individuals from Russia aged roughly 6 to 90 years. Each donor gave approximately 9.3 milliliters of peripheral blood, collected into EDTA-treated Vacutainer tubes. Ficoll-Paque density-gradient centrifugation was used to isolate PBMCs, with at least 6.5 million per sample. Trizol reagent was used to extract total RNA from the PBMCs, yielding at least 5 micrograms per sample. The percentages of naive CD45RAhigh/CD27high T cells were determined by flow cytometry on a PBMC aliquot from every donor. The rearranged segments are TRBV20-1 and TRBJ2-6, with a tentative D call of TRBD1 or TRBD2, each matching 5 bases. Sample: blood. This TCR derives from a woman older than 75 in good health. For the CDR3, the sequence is CSAPSKGPGANVLTF. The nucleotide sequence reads TGCAGTGCCCCGTCAAAGGGACCTGGGGCCAACGTCCTGACTTTC.